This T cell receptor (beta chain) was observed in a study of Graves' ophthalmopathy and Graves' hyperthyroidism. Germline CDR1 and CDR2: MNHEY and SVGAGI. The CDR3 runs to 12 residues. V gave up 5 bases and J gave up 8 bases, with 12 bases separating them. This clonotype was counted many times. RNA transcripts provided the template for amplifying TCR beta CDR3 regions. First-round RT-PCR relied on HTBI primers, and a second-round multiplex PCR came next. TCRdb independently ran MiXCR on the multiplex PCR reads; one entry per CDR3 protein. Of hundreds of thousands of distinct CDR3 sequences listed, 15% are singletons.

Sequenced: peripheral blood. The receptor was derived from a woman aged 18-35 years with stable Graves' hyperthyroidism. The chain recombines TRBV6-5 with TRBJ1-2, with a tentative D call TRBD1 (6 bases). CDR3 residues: CASSLRQEGYTF. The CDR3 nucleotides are TGTGCCAGCAGTCTACGACAGGAGGGCTACACCTTC.